This T cell receptor (beta chain) is drawn from a study of blood T cells in healthy people across ages (dated by TCRdb to about 2015). Broadly, across the study: In model experiments, roughly one uniquely barcoded TCR beta cDNA molecule per two T cells was captured by template switching. The donors were divided into four age groups: young (average around 16 years), middle-aged (about 40), aged (roughly 60) and long-lived (82). The study analyzed two additional independent replicas of 1 million unique cDNA reads from the same blood draw for two donors, one aged 18 to 29 and one aged 80 or older. Using deep sequencing normalized with unique cDNA molecular identifiers, the study measured how TCR beta repertoire diversity changes with age. On the study overall, not on this receptor specifically: Observed TCR beta diversity correlated strongly with the percentage of naive T cells measured by flow cytometry. Because donor CMV infection status was unknown, age-related changes in expanded clonotypes were potentially confounded. Compared with the aged group, the long-lived group had more naive CD4+ T cells, fewer expanded clones and increased TCR diversity, a pattern suggesting age selection. Estimates of total diversity based on one million sequenced T cells were considered lower bounds and underestimates. Conclusive comparison of naive and antigen-experienced compartments was prevented by the profiling of bulk unsorted PBMCs. Observed TCR beta diversity per million T cells fell roughly linearly with age, and a significant reduction was already apparent by age around 40.

Library preparation used 5' RACE. Sequenced using an Illumina HiSeq 2500. The second PCR ran for roughly 7 to 11 cycles and used a J-beta primer mix along with a sample-barcoded 5' primer. A template-switch 5' adaptor carrying 12 random nucleotides introduced a unique molecular identifier onto each TCR beta cDNA molecule. Each sample yielded at least 3 million CDR3-containing paired-end reads. First-strand cDNA synthesis was performed from all RNA using the Mint cDNA synthesis kit, with priming by a TRBC-specific oligonucleotide. Following uracil-DNA glycosylase treatment, all cDNA underwent a first 18-cycle PCR with the universal primers M1SS and BC2_uni_R. In the source study's methods: For normalization, 1 million high-quality reads, each with a distinct molecular identifier, were randomly selected from each sample. Instead of being binned into consensus sequences, reads with shared molecular identifiers were discarded. MiTCR, with a Q25 quality threshold and the strictest error-elimination algorithm, was used for CDR3 identification, clonotype clustering and error correction. A nonparametric unseen species model with Euler transformation was used to estimate lower-bound total TCR beta diversity. TCRdb trimmed public reads at Q25 via fastp, called clones via MiXCR and kept in-frame beta chains. Rows are combined by CDR3 protein, so each entry shows the most common genes and DNA. The V and J calls reflect TCRdb's pipeline rather than the authors' work. The sample yields some 1,000,000 distinct CDR3 sequences; approximately 25% were counted once. The ten top clones hold around 0.7% of the sample.

The donors were under 40 Caucasian individuals from Russia, aged roughly 6 to 95 years, who were systemically healthy. Ten milliliters of peripheral blood were drawn from each donor into EDTA-treated Vacutainer tubes. PBMCs were isolated by Ficoll-Paque density-gradient centrifugation, with at least 6 million obtained per sample. Trizol reagent was used to extract total RNA from PBMCs, with at least 5.5 micrograms per sample. For every donor, an aliquot of PBMCs went through flow cytometry to measure the percentages of naive CD45RAhigh/CD27high T cells. Looking up the germline V gene yields CDR1 KGHDR and CDR2 SFDVKD. From cysteine to phenylalanine, the CDR3 is 16 amino acids long. Here the CDR3 DNA is all that survives: 48 bases in frame from base 1. After removal of 3 bases from V and 6 bases from J, the junction retains 6 bases not matched to a gene. This clonotype was observed a handful of times. Its antigen is unknown. Per-base qualities were not stored, and no clone one base away is much larger.

These data also featured in a second study, about T cells of mothers and their children. The second source states: Nine systemically healthy Caucasian individuals served as donors, namely three mothers together with their six children. cDNA synthesis used all of the extracted RNA, with 1.5 ug of RNA in each 15 ul reaction. In the second PCR, the M1S primer introduced both the sample barcodes and 2-4 random nucleotides. Over 8.5 million TCR beta CDR3 reads were obtained for each mother, and around 2.7 million reads were obtained for each child. Thymic selection similarly shapes TCR recombination output in related and unrelated pairs, with minor effect from inherited differences. Normalized repertoire overlap was always found to be slightly, but never significantly, higher in related mother-child pairs than in unrelated mother-child pairs. With a sensitivity of approximately 93 clones per million clonotypes, no persistent microchimeric T cell clones were detected. To look for features that set related mother-child pairs apart from unrelated individuals, the researchers ran deep NGS to compare the TCR beta repertoires of mothers and children. On average, the children were approximately 11 +/- 4 years old, while the mothers were approximately 41 +/- 4 years old. Libraries were sequenced on Illumina HiSeq 2000 with 100+100 nt paired-end reads after adapter ligation with NEBNext reagents. Mother and child libraries were prepared a month apart and sequenced in separate runs to prevent cross-contamination. For each donor, somewhere between roughly 500,000 and 2,300,000 distinct TCR beta clonotypes were identified. Naive TCR beta clonotypes were estimated from low-frequency clonotypes matched to each donor's FACS-determined naive share, without sorting.

The chain links TRBV24-1 with TRBJ2-7, with 14 bases in between that match TRBD2. Material for sequencing was blood. The sequence derives from a girl aged 2-9 years in good health. CDR3 reads: CATSDGTSGRPLEQYF. The DNA reads as follows: TGTGCCACCAGTGATGGGACTAGCGGGAGACCACTCGAGCAGTACTTC.